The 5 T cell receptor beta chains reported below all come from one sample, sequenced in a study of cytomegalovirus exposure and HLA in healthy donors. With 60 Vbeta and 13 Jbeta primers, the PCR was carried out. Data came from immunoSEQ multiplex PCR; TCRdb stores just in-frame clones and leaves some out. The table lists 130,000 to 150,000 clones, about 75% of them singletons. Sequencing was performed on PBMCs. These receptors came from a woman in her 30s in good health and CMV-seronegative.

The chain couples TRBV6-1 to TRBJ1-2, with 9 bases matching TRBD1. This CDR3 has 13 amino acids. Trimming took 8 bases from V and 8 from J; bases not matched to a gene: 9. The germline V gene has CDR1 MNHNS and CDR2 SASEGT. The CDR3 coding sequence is TGTGCCAGCTCGAGGGGACAGGGAAGCGGCTACACCTTC. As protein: CASSRGQGSGYTF.

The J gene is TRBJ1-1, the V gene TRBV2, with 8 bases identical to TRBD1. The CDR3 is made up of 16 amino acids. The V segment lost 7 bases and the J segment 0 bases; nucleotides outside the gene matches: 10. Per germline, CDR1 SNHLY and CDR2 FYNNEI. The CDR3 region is CASIHRGDPMNTEAFF. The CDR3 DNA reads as TGTGCCAGCATTCACAGGGGGGACCCTATGAACACTGAAGCTTTCTTT.

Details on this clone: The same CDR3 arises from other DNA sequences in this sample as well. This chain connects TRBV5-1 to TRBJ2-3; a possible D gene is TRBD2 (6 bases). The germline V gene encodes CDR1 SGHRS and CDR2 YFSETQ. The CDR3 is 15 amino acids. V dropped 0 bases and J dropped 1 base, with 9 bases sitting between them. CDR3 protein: CASSLAGDRTDTQYF. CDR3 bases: TGCGCCAGCAGCTTGGCGGGGGACCGCACAGATACGCAGTATTTT.

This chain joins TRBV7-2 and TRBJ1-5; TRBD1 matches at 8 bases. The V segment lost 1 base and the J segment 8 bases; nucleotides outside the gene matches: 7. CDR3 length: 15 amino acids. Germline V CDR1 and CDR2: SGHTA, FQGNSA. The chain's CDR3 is CASSLVGTGPEPQHF. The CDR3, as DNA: TGTGCCAGCAGCTTAGTAGGGACAGGCCCTGAGCCCCAGCATTTT.

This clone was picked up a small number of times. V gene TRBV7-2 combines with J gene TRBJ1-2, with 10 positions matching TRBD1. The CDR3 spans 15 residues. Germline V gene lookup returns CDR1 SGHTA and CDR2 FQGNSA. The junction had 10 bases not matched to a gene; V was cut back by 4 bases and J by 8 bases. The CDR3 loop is CASSSRTGGKEGYTF. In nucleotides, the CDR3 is TGTGCCAGCAGCTCCAGGACAGGGGGAAAGGAAGGCTACACCTTC. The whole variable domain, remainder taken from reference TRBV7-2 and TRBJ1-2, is GAGVSQSPSNKVTEKGKDVELRCDPISGHTALYWYRQSLGQGLEFLIYFQGNSAPDKSGLPSDRFSAERTGGSVSTLTIQRTQQEDSAVYLCASSSRTGGKEGYTFGSGTRLTVV.